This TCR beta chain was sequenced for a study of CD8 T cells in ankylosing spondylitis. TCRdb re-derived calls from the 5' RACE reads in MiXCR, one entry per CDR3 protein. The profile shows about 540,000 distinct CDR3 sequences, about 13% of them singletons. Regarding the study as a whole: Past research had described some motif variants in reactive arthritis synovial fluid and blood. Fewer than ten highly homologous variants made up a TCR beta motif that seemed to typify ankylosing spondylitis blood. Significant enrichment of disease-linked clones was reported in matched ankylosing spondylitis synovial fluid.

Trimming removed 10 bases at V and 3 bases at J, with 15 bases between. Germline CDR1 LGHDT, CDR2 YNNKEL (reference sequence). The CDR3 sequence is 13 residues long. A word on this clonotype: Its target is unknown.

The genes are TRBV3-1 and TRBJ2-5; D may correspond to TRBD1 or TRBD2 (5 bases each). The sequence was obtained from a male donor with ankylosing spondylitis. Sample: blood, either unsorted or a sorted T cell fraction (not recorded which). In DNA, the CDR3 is TGTGCCATCTCACTCCGGGACGAAGAGACCCAGTACTTC. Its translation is CAISLRDEETQYF.